The sequence of this T cell receptor (beta chain) was determined in a study of blood T cell repertoires in COVID-19. Overall study context: Samples came from the United States, Italy and Spain, spanning acute and convalescent COVID-19. The cDNA or gDNA used as material had been derived from T cells, B-cell-depleted T cells, or PBMCs.

This clone turned up a few times. Seattle's enrolled individuals joined amid active infection and were then monitored longitudinally. Using immunoSEQ multiplex PCR, the repertoire was profiled, and TCRdb retains in-frame clones only, with some absent. Of 250,000 to 350,000 clones in the sample, 75% to 90% are singletons; the top ten hold about 6%. V was shortened by 4 bases and J by 5 bases, with 11 bases between the two germline ends. This CDR3 is built from 14 residues. CDR1 SGHAT and CDR2 FQNNGV come from the germline V gene. The receptor comes from a woman aged 45-65 years with COVID-19, enrolled during active disease. The sequenced material came from peripheral blood. V is TRBV11-2 and J is TRBJ2-2; no clear D gene. CDR3 sequence reads: CASSSQRRTGELFF. The CDR3 DNA is TGTGCCAGCAGCTCCCAAAGGAGAACCGGGGAGCTGTTTTTT.